The 30 T cell receptor beta chains in this list originate from one sample, sequenced in a study of T cell responses to AZD1222 COVID-19 vaccine. TCRdb's copy holds only in-frame clones and misses some; the assay was immunoSEQ multiplex PCR. The sample yields 200,000 or so clones, almost 95% seen once. Sample: peripheral blood, taken on day 0 of AZD1222 vaccination. The source of these receptors is an adult in good health.

V is TRBV5-1 and J is TRBJ1-4, with a possible D match to TRBD1 (5 bases). The CDR3 covers 16 residues. Germline lookup yields CDR1 SGHRS and CDR2 YFSETQ. Trimming shortened V by 4 bases and J by 8 bases, and 21 bases separated the two germline ends. CDR3 sequence: CASSGSAGGYEEKLFF. The CDR3 DNA follows: TGCGCCAGCAGCGGGAGTGCCGGGGGTTATGAAGAAAAACTGTTTTTT.

This CDR3 reads CASSPAGAEAFF. In DNA form, the CDR3 reads TGTGCCAGCAGTCCGGCAGGCGCTGAAGCTTTCTTT. This sequence joins TRBV27 and TRBJ1-1; D is undetermined. V lost 5 bases and J lost 6, with 10 bases in between. Germline V gene lookup returns CDR1 MNHEY and CDR2 SMNVEV (reference sequence). The CDR3 spans 12 residues.

J is TRBJ2-1 and V is TRBV10-3; D may be TRBD2 (5 bases). The germline V gene has CDR1 ENHRY and CDR2 SYGVKD. Deletions cut 0 bases from V and 1 base from J, with 13 bases between. This CDR3 is 17 amino acids long. In DNA form, the CDR3 reads TGTGCCATCAGTGAGTCTATAGAGGGCAGATCCTACAATGAGCAGTTCTTC. This encodes CAISESIEGRSYNEQFF.

As to this clone: The junction differs from germline at one of its ends, possibly a read error. The chain has TRBV7-2 and TRBJ1-1, with a possible D match to TRBD1 (6 bases). From germline, CDR1 is SGHTA and CDR2 FQGNSA. This CDR3 comprises 13 residues. The CDR3 DNA reads as TGTGCCAGCAGATTAGACAGGACATTTGAAGCTTTCTTT. Encoded protein: CASRLDRTFEAFF.

The chain couples TRBV14 to TRBJ2-6, with TRBD1 as a possible D gene (6 bases). CDR3 length equals 17 residues. Germline V CDR1 and CDR2: SGHDN, FVKESK. V was trimmed by 1 base and J by 2 bases, leaving 12 bases between them. CDR3 bases: TGTGCCAGCAGCCAAGGGGCCAGGGGCACTGGGGCCAACGTCCTGACTTTC. Its translation: CASSQGARGTGANVLTF.

The rearrangement joins TRBV27 to TRBJ2-3; D possibly corresponds to TRBD2 (5 bases). V was pared by 6 bases and J by 0 bases, with 10 bases between. CDR1 is MNHEY, CDR2 SMNVEV, per germline (reference sequence). This CDR3 spans 14 amino acids. The CDR3 loop reads CASRVAPSTDTQYF. The CDR3 nucleotides read TGTGCCAGCAGGGTAGCGCCTAGCACAGATACGCAGTATTTT.

Here the CDR3 DNA reads TGTGCCATCAGTAAAGTAGCGGCCTACAATGAGCAGTTCTTC. It is translated as CAISKVAAYNEQFF. This chain links TRBV10-3 with TRBJ2-1; TRBD2 is a possible D gene (6 bases). Germline CDR1 and CDR2: ENHRY and SYGVKD. The CDR3 spans 14 residues. Trimming left V 5 bases short and J 2 bases short, with 10 bases between.

The CDR3 DNA reads TGTGCTAGTGGTTTGGGGTACGAGCAGTACTTC. This translates into CASGLGYEQYF. The rearrangement uses TRBV12-5 and TRBJ2-7; D not certain. The CDR3 sequence is 11 residues long. Germline CDR1 LGHNT, CDR2 FRNRAP. V lost 1 base to trimming and J lost 4 bases, with 2 bases between them.

The rearrangement joins TRBV5-1 to TRBJ2-7; 9 positions match TRBD1. J gave up 1 base and V 0 bases, and 5 bases lay outside the gene matches. The germline gives CDR1 SGHRS, CDR2 YFSETQ. The CDR3 covers 16 residues. CDR3 loop: CASSLDAGQGSYEQYF. CDR3 coding DNA: TGCGCCAGCAGCTTGGATGCCGGACAGGGGTCCTACGAGCAGTACTTC. Full variable domain (remainder filled in from reference TRBV5-1 and TRBJ2-7): KAGVTQTPRYLIKTRGQQVTLSCSPISGHRSVSWYQQTPGQGLQFLFEYFSETQRNKGNFPGRFSGRQFSNSRSEMNVSTLELGDSALYLCASSLDAGQGSYEQYFGPGTRLTVT.

The chain joins TRBV19 to TRBJ1-6, with D possibly TRBD1 on 5 matching bases. Germline CDR1 LNHDA, CDR2 SQIVND (reference sequence). This CDR3 region has 18 residues. V was clipped by 3 bases and J by 0 bases, with 15 bases between them. The CDR3 DNA sequence: TGTGCCAGTAGTATCTCAGCAGGGCAAAGCTCCTATAATTCACCCCTCCACTTT. Protein: CASSISAGQSSYNSPLHF.

The CDR3 sequence: CASSRVAGVGGELFF. Here the CDR3 DNA reads TGCGCCAGCAGTCGAGTGGCGGGAGTCGGCGGGGAGCTGTTTTTT. V gene TRBV23-1 combines with J gene TRBJ2-2; TRBD2 matches 7 bases. TRBV23-1 belongs to the ORF category, with a function that is uncertain. The CDR3 spans 15 residues. The ends lost 4 bases at V and 7 bases at J; junction bases unmatched: 9.

The J gene is TRBJ2-1, the V gene TRBV9; 8 nucleotides line up with TRBD2. After removal of 3 bases from V and 0 bases from J, the junction contained 2 bases not matched to a gene. Germline CDR1 is SGDLS and CDR2 is YYNGEE. This CDR3 region has 15 residues. For the CDR3, the DNA is TGTGCCAGCAGCGCTAGCGGGTCCTCCTACAATGAGCAGTTCTTC. Translation gives CASSASGSSYNEQFF.

The genes are TRBV27 and TRBJ1-5, with D unresolved. The CDR3 has 14 amino acids. Trimming removed 2 bases at V and 8 bases at J, with 13 bases between. Per the germline V gene, CDR1 is MNHEY and CDR2 is SMNVEV (reference sequence). CDR3 loop: CASSLRPPLKPQHF. CDR3 coding DNA: TGTGCCAGCAGTTTACGACCGCCTCTGAAGCCCCAGCATTTT.

The J gene is TRBJ1-6, the V gene TRBV4-1, with D possibly matching TRBD1 (6 bases). The CDR3 sequence is 16 residues long. With 0 bases removed from V and 9 bases from J, the gap between germline ends came to 15 bases. Germline CDR1 reads MGHRA; CDR2 reads YSYEKL. For the CDR3, the DNA is TGCGCCAGCAGCCAAGAGGGGGCAGAAAGGGGTTCACCCCTCCACTTT. Its translation: CASSQEGAERGSPLHF.

The chain links TRBV6-5 to TRBJ2-5; D not certain. CDR3 size: 16 residues. The ends were cut back, 0 bases at V and 5 bases at J, with 16 bases in the middle. Germline V gene lookup returns CDR1 MNHEY and CDR2 SVGAGI. In DNA, the CDR3 is TGTGCCAGCAGTTACTCCTGGCCCCCGTCCGCGGAGACCCAGTACTTC. It translates to CASSYSWPPSAETQYF.

The rearrangement links TRBV7-3 to TRBJ2-3, with TRBD2 matching over 7 bases. The CDR3 runs to 17 residues. CDR1 and CDR2 (germline): SGHTA, FQGTGA. After removal of 1 base from V and 0 bases from J, the junction contained 7 bases not matched to a gene. The CDR3 coding sequence is TGTGCCAGCAGCTTAAGCGGGCTAGCGGAGAGCACAGATACGCAGTATTTT. It specifies CASSLSGLAESTDTQYF.

The V gene is TRBV14, the J gene TRBJ2-7, with unresolved D. The CDR3 consists of 13 residues. Germline V gene sequence: CDR1 SGHDN, CDR2 FVKESK. V was shortened by 5 bases and J by 4 bases, with 12 bases between the two germline ends. DNA of the CDR3: TGTGCCAGCAGCGGTCGACCGATGTACGAGCAGTACTTC. It codes for CASSGRPMYEQYF.

The chain carries TRBV3-1 (or the pseudogene TRBV3-2) and TRBJ2-1, with D hard to call. V was shortened by 5 bases and J by 4 bases, with 3 bases between the two germline ends. This CDR3 has 11 residues. Per the germline V gene, CDR1 is LGHDT and CDR2 is YNNKEL (reference sequence). The CDR3 here is CASSGYNEQFF. CDR3 sequence (DNA): TGTGCCAGCAGCGGTTACAATGAGCAGTTCTTC.

The chain employs TRBV12-3 or TRBV12-4 and TRBJ1-6; no firm D call. Trimming removed 6 bases from V and 5 bases from J, with 5 bases in between. The CDR3 length is 12 residues. CDR3 DNA: TGTGCCAGCAGCCCCAATAATTCACCCCTCCACTTT. As protein: CASSPNNSPLHF.

The rearrangement links TRBV9 to TRBJ2-1; D call uncertain. Germline loops: CDR1 SGDLS, CDR2 YYNGEE. CDR3 length: 15 amino acids. V lost 3 bases and J 0 bases, leaving 10 bases between the germline ends. This CDR3 is CASSESSSSYNEQFF. The DNA of the CDR3 is TGTGCCAGCAGCGAATCTTCGAGCTCCTACAATGAGCAGTTCTTC.

The chain recombines TRBV19 with TRBJ2-4, with D perhaps TRBD1 (5 bases). CDR3 size: 15 residues. Per germline, CDR1 LNHDA and CDR2 SQIVND (reference sequence). V gave up 9 bases and J gave up 0 bases, with 15 bases separating them. CDR3 residues: CARLSTVVAKNIQYF. The CDR3 nucleotides are TGTGCCAGGTTGTCGACAGTAGTAGCCAAAAACATTCAGTACTTC.

V and J are TRBV27 and TRBJ1-5; D gene uncertain. The V gene lost 3 bases and the J gene lost 0 bases, with 9 bases spanning the gap. Looked up from germline, CDR1 is MNHEY and CDR2 is SMNVEV (reference sequence). The CDR3 is made up of 15 amino acids. The CDR3 loop is CASSFAVNSNQPQHF. CDR3 sequence (DNA): TGTGCCAGCAGTTTCGCGGTAAATAGCAATCAGCCCCAGCATTTT.

This clone was observed a single time. The chain carries TRBV28 and TRBJ1-4; D not resolved. Trimming shortened V by 5 bases and J by 11 bases, and 21 bases separated the two germline ends. CDR1 MDHEN and CDR2 SYDVKM come from the germline V gene. CDR3 length: 15 residues. This chain's CDR3 is CASSSRRTVIDKLFF. The CDR3 DNA reads as TGTGCCAGCAGTAGCCGTCGGACGGTCATAGACAAACTGTTTTTT.

J is TRBJ1-1 and V is TRBV30; 8 nucleotides line up with TRBD1. Unmatched junction bases numbered 4, after V lost 7 bases and J lost 6 bases. The CDR3 has 11 residues. Per the germline V gene, CDR1 is GTSNPN and CDR2 is SVGIG (reference sequence). The DNA for the CDR3 is TGTGCCTTCGACAGGGGCGCTGAAGCTTTCTTT. Amino acids: CAFDRGAEAFF.

This clone was counted a single time. V gene TRBV19 combines with J gene TRBJ2-7; a possible D gene is TRBD2 (5 bases). The V and J ends lost 10 bases and 1 base respectively, with 14 bases between them. The CDR3 consists of 13 residues. Germline-derived CDR1 and CDR2 are LNHDA and SQIVND (reference sequence). CDR3 amino acids: CATTPRDSYEQYF. CDR3 sequence (DNA): TGTGCCACCACTCCTCGGGATTCCTACGAGCAGTACTTC.

V and J are TRBV28 and TRBJ1-1; D gene uncertain. This CDR3 region has 16 residues. The V end lost 6 bases, the J end lost 3 bases, and 20 bases lay between the germline ends. The germline V gene encodes CDR1 MDHEN and CDR2 SYDVKM. The CDR3 nucleotides are TGTGCCAGCAGCTCCTACATTATCGGTATCGACACTGAAGCTTTCTTT. It is translated as CASSSYIIGIDTEAFF. Based on the CDR3 plus reference TRBV28 and TRBJ1-1, the full variable domain is DVKVTQSSRYLVKRTGEKVFLECVQDMDHENMFWYRQDPGLGLRLIYFSYDVKMKEKGDIPEGYSVSREKKERFSLILESASTNQTSMYLCASSSYIIGIDTEAFFGQGTRLTVV.

The rearrangement uses TRBV5-1 and TRBJ2-7; 9 nucleotides agree with TRBD1. With V trimmed by 4 bases and J by 2 bases, 7 bases remained unmatched. Germline CDR1 reads SGHRS; CDR2 reads YFSETQ. The length of the CDR3 is 15 residues. In DNA form, the CDR3 reads TGCGCCAGCAGCGCAAACAGGGGGCTTACCTACGAGCAGTACTTC. It specifies CASSANRGLTYEQYF.

This chain joins TRBV6-5 and TRBJ2-2, with D possibly matching TRBD2 (5 bases). V gave up 6 bases and J gave up 0 bases, with 8 bases separating them. The CDR3 contains 14 residues. Germline V lookup: CDR1 MNHEY, CDR2 SVGAGI. DNA for the CDR3: TGTGCCAGCAGCCGGGGTACGAACACCGGGGAGCTGTTTTTT. Amino acids: CASSRGTNTGELFF.

The CDR3 DNA sequence: TGTGCCAGCAGCTTCCAGGACCTCTCTGGAAACACCATATATTTT. Translation gives CASSFQDLSGNTIYF. The chain combines TRBV5-6 with TRBJ1-3; D gene unclear. With 2 bases removed from V and 0 bases from J, the gap between germline ends came to 9 bases. The V gene's germline CDR1 is SGHDT and CDR2 YYEEEE. The CDR3 consists of 15 residues.

The gene calls are TRBV28 and TRBJ2-1; TRBD2 is a possible D gene (5 bases). V dropped 6 bases and J dropped 0 bases, with 21 bases sitting between them. Per germline, CDR1 MDHEN and CDR2 SYDVKM. The CDR3 is 18 amino acids. The CDR3 sequence is CASSPGVRFFFSYNEQFF. In DNA form, the CDR3 reads TGTGCCAGCAGCCCCGGGGTCCGGTTTTTCTTCTCCTACAATGAGCAGTTCTTC.